This T cell receptor beta chain was sequenced for a study of CD8 T cells in ankylosing spondylitis. Regarding the study as a whole: Seven to nine highly homologous variants formed a TCR beta motif that appeared characteristic of ankylosing spondylitis blood. It was reported that disease-linked clones were significantly enriched in matched ankylosing spondylitis synovial fluid.

Quantitative barcoded 5'-RACE was used to prepare TCR beta libraries. TCRdb re-analysed the 5' RACE reads in MiXCR, keeping a single row per CDR3 protein. The repertoire holds hundreds of thousands of distinct CDR3 sequences, with roughly 12% as singletons. Trimming left V 2 bases short and J 0 bases short, with 1 base between. CDR1 and CDR2 (germline): SGHTA, FQGNSA. The CDR3 contains 12 residues. This clonotype occurred many times. The antigen remains undetermined. The gene calls are TRBV7-2 and TRBJ1-1; D is undetermined. Specimen: blood, either unsorted or a sorted T cell fraction (not recorded which). The TCR sequence derives from a male donor with ankylosing spondylitis. CDR3 loop: CASSLMNTEAFF. The CDR3, as DNA: TGTGCCAGCAGCTTAATGAACACTGAAGCTTTCTTT.